The 26 T cell receptor beta chains presented below share a single source sample, sequenced in a study of T cells in Graves' hyperthyroidism and ophthalmopathy. RNA transcripts gave rise to amplified TCR beta CDR3 regions. First-round RT-PCR targeting the TCR CDR3 was performed with the HTBI primer set. TCRdb re-analysed the multiplex PCR reads in MiXCR, keeping a single row per CDR3 protein. Of 300,000 to 450,000 distinct CDR3 sequences in the sample, over 11% were seen once. Sample: blood. These receptors all stem from a woman in her sixties or seventies with Graves' hyperthyroidism.

This clonotype was recorded at least ten times. The J gene is TRBJ2-3, the V gene TRBV11-2; weak D call: TRBD2 (5 bases). The CDR3 loop spans 15 amino acids. Trimming pared 2 bases from V and 1 base from J, leaving 10 bases between. CDR1 and CDR2 from the germline V gene are SGHAT and FQNNGV. The CDR3 DNA follows: TGTGCCAGCAGCTTATTTGAGGGAGGCACAGATACGCAGTATTTT. Its translation: CASSLFEGGTDTQYF.

This clonotype has ten or more counts. The chain couples TRBV2 to TRBJ2-3, with TRBD2 matching over 12 bases. Germline V CDR1 and CDR2: SNHLY, FYNNEI. J was trimmed by 4 bases and V by 7 bases; bases with no gene match: 12. The CDR3 consists of 17 residues. The CDR3 spells CASTGRPLAGGPDTQYF. The CDR3 coding sequence is TGTGCCAGCACCGGGAGGCCCCTAGCGGGAGGGCCAGATACGCAGTATTTT.

Regarding this clonotype: A much larger clone sits a single nucleotide away, making a read error possible. Here the CDR3 omits its conserved ending phenylalanine or tryptophan, so a read error is the likely source. The chain couples TRBV30 to TRBJ2-2; possibly TRBD2 for D (6 bases). The V end lost 4 bases, the J end lost 6 bases, and 15 bases lay between the germline ends. Germline loops: CDR1 GTSNPN, CDR2 SVGIG (reference sequence). This CDR3 spans 14 amino acids. CDR3 residues: CAWTGGAGSGELFL. Here the CDR3 DNA reads TGTGCCTGGACCGGAGGGGCCGGTTCCGGGGAGCTGTTTCTT.

V and J are TRBV5-1 and TRBJ2-3, with TRBD2 matching over 12 bases. V lost 3 bases, J lost 2 bases, and 4 bases stayed unmatched. The CDR3 is made up of 16 amino acids. Looked up from germline, CDR1 is SGHRS and CDR2 is YFSETQ. CDR3: CASSSLAGGSTDTQYF. CDR3 DNA: TGCGCCAGCAGCTCGCTAGCGGGAGGGTCCACAGATACGCAGTATTTT.

This clonotype was seen at least ten times. The rearrangement uses TRBV27 and TRBJ2-7; D is perhaps TRBD2 (6 bases). This CDR3 comprises 15 residues. Trimming removed 5 bases at V and 4 bases at J, with 18 bases between. CDR1 and CDR2 from the germline V gene are MNHEY and SMNVEV (reference sequence). CDR3 sequence reads: CASSSGRGAGYEQYF. The CDR3 coding sequence is TGTGCCAGCAGTAGCGGGCGGGGCGCGGGGTACGAGCAGTACTTC.

This clonotype was picked up many times. CDR3 amino acids: CASSFRWGNTGELFF. The DNA of the CDR3 is TGTGCCAGCAGCTTCCGGTGGGGAAACACCGGGGAGCTGTTTTTT. The chain employs TRBV11-2 and TRBJ2-2; D ambiguous. V was shortened by 3 bases and J by 2 bases, with 10 bases between the two germline ends. CDR3 length: 15 residues. Germline V lookup: CDR1 SGHAT, CDR2 FQNNGV.

This clonotype was seen more than once but under ten times. The chain carries TRBV4-2 and TRBJ2-4, with 7 bases lining up with TRBD1. Germline CDR1 is LGHNA and CDR2 is YNFKEQ. The CDR3 sequence is 17 residues long. Germline trimming cut 2 bases from V and 8 bases from J; bases unmatched to any gene: 15. The CDR3 sequence is CASSQPHAPTGSDIQYF. Written as DNA, the CDR3 is TGTGCCAGCAGCCAACCCCACGCCCCGACAGGGAGTGACATTCAGTACTTC.

The table lists this clonotype with many counts. The rearrangement uses TRBV11-2 and TRBJ2-7, with TRBD1 matching over 7 bases. The ends lost 5 bases at V and 6 bases at J; junction bases unmatched: 10. In germline, CDR1 is SGHAT, CDR2 FQNNGV. The CDR3 spans 14 residues. The CDR3 reads CASSTGTAKFEQYF. The CDR3 region has the DNA TGTGCCAGCAGCACTGGGACAGCAAAATTCGAGCAGTACTTC.

Only a few counts were recorded for this clonotype. The chain uses TRBV5-1 and TRBJ2-6; tentative D call: TRBD2 (6 bases). The CDR3 has 16 residues. Per the germline V gene, CDR1 is SGHRS and CDR2 is YFSETQ. Trimming cost V 0 bases and J 3 bases, with 10 bases left between them. The CDR3 region has the DNA TGCGCCAGCAGCTTGGACGCGGGAATTGGGGCCAACGTCCTGACTTTC. It codes for CASSLDAGIGANVLTF. The full variable domain, with the rest looked up from reference TRBV5-1 and TRBJ2-6, is KAGVTQTPRYLIKTRGQQVTLSCSPISGHRSVSWYQQTPGQGLQFLFEYFSETQRNKGNFPGRFSGRQFSNSRSEMNVSTLELGDSALYLCASSLDAGIGANVLTFGAGSRLTVL.

This clonotype occurred a few times. This rearrangement joins TRBV6-2 or TRBV6-3 to TRBJ1-2, with a tentative D call TRBD1 (5 bases). Looked up from germline, CDR1 is MNHEY and CDR2 is SVGEGT. Trimming pared 0 bases from V and 8 bases from J, leaving 22 bases between. The CDR3 is made up of 17 amino acids. CDR3 nucleotide sequence: TGTGCCAGCAGTTACTCGATACGATTGAGGGGAGAGTACGGCTACACCTTC. It translates to CASSYSIRLRGEYGYTF.

This clonotype appeared many times. This chain links TRBV28 with TRBJ2-5; D possibly corresponds to TRBD2 (5 bases). This CDR3 region has 15 residues. The V end was cut by 7 bases, the J end by 5 bases, with 20 bases between. In germline, CDR1 is MDHEN, CDR2 SYDVKM. In DNA form, the CDR3 reads TGTGCCAGCACCCGCCCGCTCGGAGGTTCTGAGACCCAGTACTTC. It yields the protein CASTRPLGGSETQYF.

A few counts support this clonotype. The chain links TRBV6-1 to TRBJ2-7; TRBD2 matches at 8 bases. Germline CDR1 reads MNHNS; CDR2 reads SASEGT. The CDR3 runs 15 residues. V trimming: 10 bases; J trimming: 2 bases; junction bases outside the gene matches: 13. As DNA, the CDR3 is TGTGCCAACACCACGGGGGGGCTACGCCCCTACGAGCAGTACTTC. Translated: CANTTGGLRPYEQYF.

This clonotype was picked up many times. This chain links TRBV12-3 or TRBV12-4 with TRBJ2-6; D gene unclear. Trimming shortened V by 4 bases and J by 5 bases, and 6 bases separated the two germline ends. CDR3 length equals 13 residues. The CDR3 DNA reads as TGTGCCAGCAGTTGGGTGAGGGCCAACGTCCTGACTTTC. This codes for CASSWVRANVLTF.

This clonotype was seen more than once but under ten times. The rearrangement links TRBV4-1 to TRBJ1-2, with TRBD1 identical over 7 bases. With 3 bases clipped from V and 4 bases from J, the junction kept 8 bases outside the gene matches. Germline loops: CDR1 MGHRA, CDR2 YSYEKL. The length of the CDR3 is 15 residues. In DNA form, the CDR3 reads TGCGCCAGCAGCCATGGTCGGGACAGCAGCTATGGCTACACCTTC. Its translation: CASSHGRDSSYGYTF.

This clonotype has a handful of counts. The chain recombines TRBV6-1 with TRBJ2-1, with TRBD2 matching over 7 bases. Trimming at V came to 3 bases and at J to 2 bases, leaving 4 bases not matched to a gene. The CDR3 is 15 amino acids. CDR1 is MNHNS and CDR2 is SASEGT in the germline V gene. DNA of the CDR3: TGTGCCAGCAGTGACGCTGGGACTACCTACAATGAGCAGTTCTTC. It encodes CASSDAGTTYNEQFF.

This clonotype was seen a few times. This chain links TRBV7-9 with TRBJ2-6, with 7 positions matching TRBD1. Germline values: CDR1 SEHNR, CDR2 FQNEAQ (reference sequence). Trimming cost V 5 bases and J 0 bases; bases outside gene matches: 13. The CDR3 totals 19 residues. The CDR3 loop is CASSTTTGNLRSGANVLTF. The CDR3 region has the DNA TGTGCCAGCAGCACAACGACAGGGAATCTTCGCTCTGGGGCCAACGTCCTGACTTTC.

The V call is TRBV14, the J call TRBJ2-1; 8 bases align to TRBD1. The trim removed 0 bases at V and 0 bases at J, leaving 7 bases unmatched. Germline V lookup: CDR1 SGHDN, CDR2 FVKESK. CDR3 size: 18 residues. This chain's CDR3 is CASSQEDRVSSSYNEQFF. CDR3 in DNA: TGTGCCAGCAGCCAAGAGGACAGGGTGTCTAGCTCCTACAATGAGCAGTTCTTC.

This clonotype was seen at least ten times. V and J are TRBV12-5 and TRBJ1-4; TRBD1 matches 7 bases. The CDR3 totals 16 residues. Trimming cost V 5 bases and J 6 bases; bases outside gene matches: 12. In germline, CDR1 is LGHNT, CDR2 FRNRAP. The CDR3 sequence: CASGLGRSGGDEKLFF. CDR3 coding DNA: TGTGCTAGTGGTCTCGGAAGGTCAGGGGGTGATGAAAAACTGTTTTTT.

This clonotype was detected a few times. The chain joins TRBV3-1 to TRBJ1-5; the D gene is possibly TRBD1 (6 bases). V gave up 2 bases and J gave up 8 bases, with 13 bases separating them. The CDR3 runs 14 residues. Germline V gene data show CDR1 as LGHDT and CDR2 as YNNKEL (reference sequence). The CDR3 region is CASSQSRGGEPQHF. In DNA, the CDR3 is TGTGCCAGCAGCCAATCCAGGGGCGGTGAGCCCCAGCATTTT.

This clonotype was seen many times. The chain employs TRBV27 and TRBJ2-5, with D hard to call. Germline loops: CDR1 MNHEY, CDR2 SMNVEV (reference sequence). This CDR3 comprises 14 residues. The germline V and J ends were trimmed by 1 base and 0 bases, with 6 bases remaining between them. The DNA for the CDR3 is TGTGCCAGCAGTTTATTCGGATACCAAGAGACCCAGTACTTC. It encodes CASSLFGYQETQYF.

This chain connects TRBV10-3 to TRBJ2-1; D possibly matches TRBD1 or TRBD2 (5 bases each). The germline CDR1 and CDR2 sequences are ENHRY and SYGVKD. The CDR3 has 14 residues. Between the trimmed V and J ends, which lost 10 bases and 9 bases, there was a span of 22 bases. The DNA for the CDR3 is TGTGCCACGCTTCGGGACGGGCCGGTGTTTGAGCAGTTCTTC. Residues: CATLRDGPVFEQFF.

In this sample, this clonotype turned up a few times. The genes are TRBV27 and TRBJ2-5, with 13 positions matching TRBD2. The CDR3 extends over 17 amino acids. The junction had 10 bases not matched to a gene; V was cut back by 5 bases and J by 4 bases. Germline assignment: CDR1 MNHEY and CDR2 SMNVEV (reference sequence). CDR3 bases: TGTGCCAGCAGTACCGGGACTAGCGGGACCTTAGGAGAGACCCAGTACTTC. It translates to CASSTGTSGTLGETQYF.

The gene calls are TRBV7-6 and TRBJ2-5; 11 bases align to TRBD2. CDR3 length equals 15 residues. V lost 1 base to trimming and J lost 8 bases; unmatched junction nucleotides: 6. CDR1 SGHVS and CDR2 FNYEAQ come from the germline V gene. The CDR3 DNA sequence: TGTGCCAGCAGCTTAGTGCTAGCGGGAGGTGGAACCCAGTACTTC. It yields the protein CASSLVLAGGGTQYF.

This clonotype was observed many times. The chain uses TRBV9 and TRBJ2-2, with a possible D match to TRBD1 (5 bases). CDR3 length equals 16 residues. V was clipped by 0 bases and J by 6 bases, with 15 bases between them. Germline values: CDR1 SGDLS, CDR2 YYNGEE. CDR3: CASSVGRAQGSGELFF. The CDR3 nucleotides read TGTGCCAGCAGCGTAGGTCGTGCGCAGGGATCCGGGGAGCTGTTTTTT.

A word on this clonotype: Just one base apart from a much larger clone, this may be a read error. The CDR3 loop is CSVGGSNQPQHF. CDR3 coding DNA: TGCAGCGTTGGGGGAAGCAATCAGCCCCAGCATTTT. This rearrangement joins TRBV29-1 to TRBJ1-5; D gene uncertain. CDR3 size: 12 residues. The V and J ends lost 4 bases and 1 base respectively, with 5 bases between them. CDR1 and CDR2 from the germline V gene are SQVTM and ANQGSEA. Using reference TRBV29-1 and TRBJ1-5 for the parts outside the CDR3, the full variable domain is SAVISQKPSRDICQRGTSLTIQCQVDSQVTMMFWYRQQPGQSLTLIATANQGSEATYESGFVIDKFPISRPNLTFSTLTVSNMSPEDSSIYLCSVGGSNQPQHFGDGTRLSIL.

In its sample, this clonotype was seen a few times. The chain carries TRBV12-3 or TRBV12-4 and TRBJ2-2; D gene ambiguous. The CDR3 totals 16 residues. Trimming left V 6 bases short and J 2 bases short, with 16 bases between. This chain's CDR3 is CASSHSARGNTGELFF. The CDR3 bases are TGTGCCAGCAGCCACTCCGCCCGAGGAAACACCGGGGAGCTGTTTTTT.